The clone carrying this T cell receptor (beta chain) was seen a single time. The antigen remains unidentified. Germline V lookup: CDR1 MNHNS, CDR2 SASEGT. This CDR3 is 18 amino acids long. V trimming: 2 bases; J trimming: 3 bases; junction bases outside the gene matches: 7. The data derive from a study of cytomegalovirus exposure and HLA in healthy donors. Study-wide points: Most subjects had HLA-A and HLA-B alleles reportedly predicted accurately by TCR beta sequences. An analysis done earlier found most TCR beta V segments productive about 87% or about 30% of the time. Common viral pathogens seemed, in a later analysis, to connect with several of the most significant clusters. When analyzed later, the rates of TCR association showed variation by HLA locus, with DRB1 the most and HLA-C the fewest.

The study ran its PCR with 60 Vbeta and 13 Jbeta primers. Clones were sequenced by immunoSEQ multiplex PCR, and TCRdb holds only the in-frame ones, with some missing. Of some 150,000 clones listed, approximately 80% were seen once; the top ten hold around 4.9%. V and J are TRBV6-1 and TRBJ2-1, with 13 nucleotides matching TRBD2. Sequenced material: PBMCs. This TCR was recovered from a male donor in good health and CMV-seronegative. CDR3 in amino acids: CASSEKGTSGAHYNEQFF. CDR3 DNA sequence: TGTGCCAGCAGTGAAAAGGGGACTAGCGGGGCTCACTACAATGAGCAGTTCTTC.